The clone carrying this T cell receptor beta chain was recorded a few times. Other DNA sequences in this specimen translate into the identical CDR3. The data derive from a study of blood T cell repertoires in COVID-19. For the study at large: The United States, Italy and Spain supplied acute and convalescent COVID-19 samples.

Produced via immunoSEQ multiplex PCR; TCRdb's table is partial and in-frame only. The sample lists roughly 120,000 clones, approximately 90% occurring once. V dropped 1 base and J dropped 4 bases, with 8 bases sitting between them. The CDR3 is 14 amino acids. Germline V gene lookup returns CDR1 SGHRS and CDR2 YFSETQ. The sequencing sample was made of peripheral blood. The receptor comes from a woman aged 45-59 years with acute or convalescent COVID-19. The chain couples TRBV5-1 to TRBJ1-4; tentative D call: TRBD1 (6 bases). CDR3 in amino acids: CASSLSGVNEKLFF. CDR3 nucleotides: TGCGCCAGCAGCTTGTCAGGGGTTAATGAAAAACTGTTTTTT.